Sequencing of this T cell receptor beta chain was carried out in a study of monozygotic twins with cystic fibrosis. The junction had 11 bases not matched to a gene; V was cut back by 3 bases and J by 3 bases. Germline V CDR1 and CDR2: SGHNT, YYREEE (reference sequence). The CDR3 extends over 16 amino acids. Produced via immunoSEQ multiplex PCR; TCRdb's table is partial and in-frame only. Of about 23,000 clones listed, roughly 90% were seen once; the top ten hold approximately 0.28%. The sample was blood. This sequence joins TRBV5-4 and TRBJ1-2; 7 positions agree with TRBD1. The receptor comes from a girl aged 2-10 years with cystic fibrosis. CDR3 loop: CASSSLGTESDYGYTF. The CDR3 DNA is TGTGCCAGCAGCTCACTTGGGACAGAGTCTGACTATGGCTACACCTTC.